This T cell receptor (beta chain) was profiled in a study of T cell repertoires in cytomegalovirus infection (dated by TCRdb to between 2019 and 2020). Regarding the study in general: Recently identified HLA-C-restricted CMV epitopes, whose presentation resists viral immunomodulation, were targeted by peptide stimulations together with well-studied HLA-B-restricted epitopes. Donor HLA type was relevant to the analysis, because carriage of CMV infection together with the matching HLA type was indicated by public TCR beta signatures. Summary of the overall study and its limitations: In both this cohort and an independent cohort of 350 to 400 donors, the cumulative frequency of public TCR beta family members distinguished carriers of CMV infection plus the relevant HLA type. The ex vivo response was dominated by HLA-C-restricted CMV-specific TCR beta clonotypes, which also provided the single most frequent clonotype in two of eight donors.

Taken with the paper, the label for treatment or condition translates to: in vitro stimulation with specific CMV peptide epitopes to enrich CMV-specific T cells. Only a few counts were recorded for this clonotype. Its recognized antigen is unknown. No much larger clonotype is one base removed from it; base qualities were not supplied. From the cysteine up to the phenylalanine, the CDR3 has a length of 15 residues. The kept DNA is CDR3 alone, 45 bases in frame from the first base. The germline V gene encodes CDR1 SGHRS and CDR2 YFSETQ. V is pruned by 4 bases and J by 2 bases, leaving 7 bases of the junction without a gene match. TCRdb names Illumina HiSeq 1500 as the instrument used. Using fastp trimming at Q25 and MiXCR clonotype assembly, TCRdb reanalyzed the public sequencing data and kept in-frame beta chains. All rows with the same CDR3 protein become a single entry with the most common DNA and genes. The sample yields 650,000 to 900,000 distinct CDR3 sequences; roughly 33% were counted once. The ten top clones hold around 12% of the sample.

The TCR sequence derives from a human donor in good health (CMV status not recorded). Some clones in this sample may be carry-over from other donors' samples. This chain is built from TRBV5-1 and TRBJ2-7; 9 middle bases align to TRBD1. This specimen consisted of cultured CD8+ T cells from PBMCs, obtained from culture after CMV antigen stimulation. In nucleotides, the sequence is TGCGCCAGCAGCGATCCCGGGACAGGGACCTACGAGCAGTACTTC. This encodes CASSDPGTGTYEQYF.